This TCR beta chain comes out of a study of shared clonotypes between healthy human individuals. About the research overall: A couple of female and three male donors aged 18 to 49 were enrolled.

In this sample, this clone turned up many times. TCRdb's copy holds only in-frame clones and misses some; the assay was immunoSEQ multiplex PCR. The table lists under 750,000 clones, approximately 72% of them singletons, with around 1.8% in the top ten. The germline V gene encodes CDR1 WNHNN and CDR2 SYGVQD (reference sequence). CDR3 length: 18 amino acids. V lost 3 bases, J lost 0 bases, and 21 bases lay in between. The chain links TRBV10-1 to TRBJ2-7, with D tentatively TRBD2 (6 bases). Sequenced sample: memory CD4+ T cells sorted from blood. Sample subset: CD45RA-negative fraction. The sequence came from a woman aged 25 to 45 in good health. CDR3 sequence (DNA): TGCGCCAGCAGTGACCATACATCTAGCGCCTCAAGCTCCTACGAGCAGTACTTC. This encodes CASSDHTSSASSSYEQYF.